The 23 T cell receptor beta chains below come from one sample, sequenced in a study of blood T cells in healthy people across ages. A second PCR of 7 to 11 cycles used a sample-barcoded 5' primer and a J-beta primer mix. MiXCR, run by TCRdb on the 5' RACE reads, gives a single entry per CDR3 protein. There are approximately 580,000 distinct CDR3 sequences in the sample; around 24% occur only once, and roughly 10% lies in the top ten. This same sample was also taken into another study, of T cells of mothers and their children.

Sequencing used blood. These receptors originate from a boy younger than 18 in good health.

This clonotype has at least ten counts. One junction end disagrees with the germline gene, perhaps due to a read error. CDR3 region: CSVEEIPAGPTLF. CDR3 coding DNA: TGCAGCGTTGAAGAAATCCCGGCAGGGCCAACTTTGTTC. The rearrangement uses TRBV29-1 and TRBJ2-7; D is possibly TRBD1 (5 bases). Germline CDR1 reads SQVTM; CDR2 reads ANQGSEA. The CDR3 runs to 13 residues.

This clonotype was found a few times. At one boundary the junction diverges from the germline segment, which might be a read error. The chain uses TRBV7-2 and TRBJ2-2, with D tentatively TRBD2 (5 bases). CDR3 length: 15 residues. Germline CDR1 and CDR2: SGHTA and FQGNSA. The CDR3 nucleotides are TGTGCCAGCAGCTTGAGTCAGATAAACACCGGGGAGTTGTTTTTT. Translated: CASSLSQINTGELFF.

The J gene is TRBJ2-1, the V gene TRBV7-2; D is perhaps TRBD1 (5 bases). The end of the DNA aligns better with TRBJ2-7, so the J call may be wrong. The V gene's germline CDR1 is SGHTA and CDR2 FQGNSA. The CDR3 is made up of 17 amino acids. The CDR3 DNA is TGTGCCAGCAGCTTGGTAGGGGCGTACTCGGCCCCCTACGAGCAGTACTTC. The encoded protein is CASSLVGAYSAPYEQYF.

V usage is TRBV12-3 or TRBV12-4 and J usage is TRBJ2-6, with TRBD1 as a possible D gene (5 bases). Trimming cost V 2 bases and J 3 bases, with 8 bases left between them. The CDR3 loop spans 15 amino acids. The CDR3 region is CASSLRQLGANVLTF. For the CDR3, the DNA is TGTGCCAGCAGTTTACGACAGCTTGGGGCCAACGTCCTGACTTTC.

This clonotype was detected a few times. The chain couples TRBV9 to TRBJ1-1, with TRBD1 as a possible D gene (5 bases). V dropped 4 bases and J dropped 0 bases, with 13 bases sitting between them. The germline gives CDR1 SGDLS, CDR2 YYNGEE. The CDR3 consists of 15 residues. The CDR3: CASSSTGGVNTEAFF. The CDR3 region has the DNA TGTGCCAGCAGCTCGACGGGGGGGGTGAACACTGAAGCTTTCTTT. The full variable domain, with the rest looked up from reference TRBV9 and TRBJ1-1, is DSGVTQTPKHLITATGQRVTLRCSPRSGDLSVYWYQQSLDQGLQFLIQYYNGEERAKGNILERFSAQQFPDLHSELNLSSLELGDSALYFCASSSTGGVNTEAFFGQGTRLTVV.

This chain's CDR3 is CASSYSNYRGHAEAFF. The DNA for the CDR3 is TGTGCCAGCAGTTACTCAAACTACAGGGGGCATGCTGAAGCTTTCTTT. V is TRBV6-5 and J is TRBJ1-1, with 9 bases identical to TRBD1. With 0 bases clipped from V and 6 bases from J, the junction kept 8 bases outside the gene matches. The CDR3 covers 16 residues. Germline V gene data show CDR1 as MNHEY and CDR2 as SVGAGI.

DNA of the CDR3: TGTGCCATCAGTGAGTCGGCCTATCTGACAGATACGCAGTATTTT. As protein: CAISESAYLTDTQYF. The chain joins TRBV10-3 to TRBJ2-3; D not resolved. This CDR3 has 15 amino acids. The V end was cut by 0 bases, the J end by 3 bases, with 10 bases between. CDR1 and CDR2 (germline): ENHRY, SYGVKD.

The J gene is TRBJ2-6, the V gene TRBV6-5; 7 nucleotides agree with TRBD1. V was pared by 0 bases and J by 19 bases, with 9 bases of the junction left unmatched. Germline CDR1 is MNHEY and CDR2 is SVGAGI. The CDR3 is 13 residues long. The CDR3 region is CASSYSPGTDRTF. The DNA of the CDR3 is TGTGCCAGCAGTTACTCACCCGGGACAGATCGAACTTTC.

This clonotype has just a few counts. The chain combines TRBV14 with TRBJ2-7; no clear D. CDR3 size: 17 residues. Trimming took 0 bases from V and 2 from J, leaving 17 bases between them. Germline V gene data show CDR1 as SGHDN and CDR2 as FVKESK. The CDR3 DNA reads TGTGCCAGCAGCCAAGATCTTTTGGCAGGAGCAGCCTACGAGCAGTACTTC. It specifies CASSQDLLAGAAYEQYF.

This chain uses TRBV28 with TRBJ2-4, with TRBD1 identical over 10 bases. Per the germline V gene, CDR1 is MDHEN and CDR2 is SYDVKM. The trim removed 4 bases at V and 8 bases at J, leaving 5 bases unmatched. The CDR3 runs to 14 residues. The CDR3 DNA reads TGTGCCAGCAGTTGGGACAGGGGCGTATACATTCAGTACTTC. Translating it yields CASSWDRGVYIQYF.

In its sample, this clonotype was seen a few times. J is TRBJ2-5 and V is TRBV7-9, with D perhaps TRBD2 (9 bases). The CDR3 spans 18 residues. The V gene's germline CDR1 is SEHNR and CDR2 FQNEAQ (reference sequence). Between the trimmed V and J ends, which lost 5 bases and 2 bases, there was a span of 24 bases. This CDR3 is CASSPGGGSGSQQETQYF. The DNA for the CDR3 is TGTGCCAGCAGCCCAGGGGGCGGTAGCGGGAGTCAACAAGAGACCCAGTACTTC.

The rearrangement joins TRBV7-2 to TRBJ2-1; 12 nucleotides align to TRBD2. Losses at the gene ends were 3 bases for V and 5 bases for J; bases not matched to a gene: 11. The CDR3 consists of 18 residues. Germline CDR1 and CDR2: SGHTA and FQGNSA. CDR3 residues: CASSLNQWLAGGNNEQFF. CDR3 coding DNA: TGTGCCAGCAGCTTGAATCAGTGGCTAGCGGGAGGGAACAATGAGCAGTTCTTC.

This clonotype was picked up a small number of times. This CDR3 is CASSDRANYGYTF. The CDR3 DNA follows: TGTGCCAGCAGCGACCGGGCTAACTATGGCTACACCTTC. The V gene is TRBV9, the J gene TRBJ1-2; unclear D gene. V was pared by 3 bases and J by 0 bases, with 6 bases between. The germline V gene encodes CDR1 SGDLS and CDR2 YYNGEE. This CDR3 comprises 13 residues.

This clonotype was recorded a few times. This chain links TRBV7-9 with TRBJ2-7; 14 bases are shared with TRBD2. V lost 5 bases, J lost 5 bases, and 14 bases stayed unmatched. Per germline, CDR1 SEHNR and CDR2 FQNEAQ (reference sequence). The CDR3 totals 18 residues. DNA for the CDR3: TGTGCCAGCAGCCTCCCGGCGACTAGCGGGGGGGCCTTCAACGAGCAGTACTTC. This encodes CASSLPATSGGAFNEQYF.

The chain employs TRBV27 and TRBJ2-5; D is perhaps TRBD1 (5 bases). The germline CDR1 and CDR2 sequences are MNHEY and SMNVEV (reference sequence). Trimming took off 6 bases at V and 5 bases at J, with 16 bases between the two ends. The CDR3 covers 14 residues. The CDR3 spells CASREGAWVETQYF. In nucleotides, the CDR3 is TGTGCCAGCAGAGAAGGGGCCTGGGTGGAGACCCAGTACTTC.

V gene TRBV6-5 combines with J gene TRBJ2-5; a possible D gene is TRBD2 (5 bases). CDR3 size: 14 residues. CDR1 MNHEY and CDR2 SVGAGI come from the germline V gene. V gave up 5 bases and J gave up 1 base, with 11 bases separating them. The CDR3, as DNA: TGTGCCAGCAGTCCCGTGACTACCCAAGAGACCCAGTACTTC. Translated: CASSPVTTQETQYF.

The chain links TRBV29-1 to TRBJ2-5; D gene uncertain. The J call is doubtful: the DNA matches TRBJ2-7 better. The germline CDR1 and CDR2 sequences are SQVTM and ANQGSEA. The CDR3 spans 13 residues. In DNA, the CDR3 is TGCAGCGTTTGGTACCCCCTTCCCCACGAGCAGTACTTC. This sequence encodes CSVWYPLPHEQYF.

This chain connects TRBV12-3 or TRBV12-4 to TRBJ2-7, with TRBD2 as a possible D gene (6 bases). V gave up 4 bases and J gave up 5 bases, with 12 bases separating them. This CDR3 is 13 amino acids long. DNA for the CDR3: TGTGCCAGCAGTTCCCCCCCGGGAGACGAGCAGTACTTC. Protein product: CASSSPPGDEQYF.

This clonotype was found a few times. CDR3 sequence reads: CASSSPTSGGHQETQYF. The CDR3 nucleotides read TGTGCCAGCAGTTCCCCTACTAGCGGGGGGCACCAAGAGACCCAGTACTTC. The chain employs TRBV6-5 and TRBJ2-7, with 12 bases identical to TRBD2. The J call may be incorrect, as the DNA end agrees better with TRBJ2-5. Germline lookup yields CDR1 MNHEY and CDR2 SVGAGI. The CDR3 consists of 17 residues.

This clonotype was detected only once. The chain joins TRBV7-9 to TRBJ2-7; no clear D gene. This CDR3 spans 12 amino acids. Germline V gene lookup returns CDR1 SEHNR and CDR2 FQNEAQ (reference sequence). The V end lost 2 bases, the J end lost 8 bases, and 10 bases lay between the germline ends. DNA for the CDR3: TGTGCCAGCAGCTTACCTGTAGGACAGCAGTACTTC. Translation gives CASSLPVGQQYF.

This clonotype was detected ten times or more. The chain has TRBV9 and TRBJ2-7; 9 nucleotides line up with TRBD1. This CDR3 region has 14 residues. Trimming cost V 0 bases and J 4 bases; bases outside gene matches: 2. The V gene's germline CDR1 is SGDLS and CDR2 YYNGEE. As DNA, the CDR3 is TGTGCCAGCAGCGTAGGGGGGACAGGGTACGAGCAGTACTTC. Encoded protein: CASSVGGTGYEQYF.

This chain links TRBV18 with TRBJ2-3; no clear D gene. V was shortened by 1 base and J by 2 bases, with 10 bases between the two germline ends. The CDR3 spans 15 residues. Germline V gene sequence: CDR1 KGHSH, CDR2 LQKENI. CDR3 region: CASSPQSGSTDTQYF. CDR3 coding DNA: TGTGCCAGCTCACCACAATCCGGGTCCACAGATACGCAGTATTTT.

The rearrangement links TRBV7-6 to TRBJ2-2, with TRBD1 matching 9 bases. Germline V lookup: CDR1 SGHVS, CDR2 FNYEAQ. The length of the CDR3 is 19 residues. The V gene end was trimmed by 0 bases and the J gene end by 2 bases; junction bases not matched to a gene: 10. CDR3 bases: TGTGCCAGCAGCTTAGCGCTGGGACAGGGTCCCACTAACACCGGGGAGCTGTTTTTT. It translates to CASSLALGQGPTNTGELFF.